This T cell receptor (beta chain) was sequenced in a study of graft-versus-host responses after intestinal transplantation. For the study at large: Once they had received anti-thymocyte globulin induction, all recipients took tacrolimus and steroids for roughly three years.

This clone is a singleton in its sample. Its antigen remains unknown. Germline CDR1 and CDR2: SEHNR and FQNEAQ (reference sequence). The CDR3 sequence is 16 residues long. V was shortened by 2 bases and J by 5 bases, with 15 bases between the two germline ends. Using immunoSEQ multiplex PCR, the repertoire was profiled, and TCRdb retains in-frame clones only, with some absent. The repertoire holds 80,000 to 100,000 clones, with 75% to 90% as singletons. Whole-study findings and limits: Some GvH clones appeared in ileal mucosa or blood before recipient bone marrow.

The V call is TRBV7-9, the J call TRBJ1-4; D might be TRBD1 (5 bases). The sequence derives from a human donor who received an intestinal transplant. Sample: unstimulated CD8+ T cells sorted from spleen or lymph node cells, taken before intestinal transplant. The CDR3 reads CASSLLAGVRNEKLFF. The CDR3 region has the DNA TGTGCCAGCAGCTTATTGGCGGGGGTCAGGAATGAAAAACTGTTTTTT. Combining the CDR3 with reference TRBV7-9 and TRBJ1-4 gives the whole variable domain DTGVSQNPRHKITKRGQNVTFRCDPISEHNRLYWYRQTLGQGPEFLTYFQNEAQLEKSRLLSDRFSAERPKGSFSTLEIQRTEQGDSAMYLCASSLLAGVRNEKLFFGSGTQLSVL.